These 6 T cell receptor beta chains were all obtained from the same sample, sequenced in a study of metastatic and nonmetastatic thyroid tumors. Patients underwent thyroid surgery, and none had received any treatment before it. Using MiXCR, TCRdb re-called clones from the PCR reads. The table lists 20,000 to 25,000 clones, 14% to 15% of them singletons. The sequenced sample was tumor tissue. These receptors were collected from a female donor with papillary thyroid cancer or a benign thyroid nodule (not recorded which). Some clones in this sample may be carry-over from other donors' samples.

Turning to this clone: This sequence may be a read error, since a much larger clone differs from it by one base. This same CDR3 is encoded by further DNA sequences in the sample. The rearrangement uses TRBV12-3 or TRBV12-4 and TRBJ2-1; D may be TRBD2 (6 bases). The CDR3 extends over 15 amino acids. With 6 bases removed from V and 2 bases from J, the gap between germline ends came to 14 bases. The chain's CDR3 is CASSLSGLPYNEQFF. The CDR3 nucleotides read TGTGCCAGCAGCCTCAGCGGGCTCCCCTACAATGAGCAGTTCTTC.

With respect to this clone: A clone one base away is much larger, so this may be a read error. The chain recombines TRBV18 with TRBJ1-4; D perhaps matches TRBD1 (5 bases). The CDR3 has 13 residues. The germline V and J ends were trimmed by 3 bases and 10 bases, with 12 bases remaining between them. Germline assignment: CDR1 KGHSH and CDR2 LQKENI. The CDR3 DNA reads TGTGCCAGCTCACCGTTGGGGAGGGGAAAACTGTTTTTT. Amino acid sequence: CASSPLGRGKLFF.

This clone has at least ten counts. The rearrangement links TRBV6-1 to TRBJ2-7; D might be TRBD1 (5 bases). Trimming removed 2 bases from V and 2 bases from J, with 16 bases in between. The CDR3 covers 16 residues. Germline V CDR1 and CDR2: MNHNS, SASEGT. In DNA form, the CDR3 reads TGTGCCAGCAGTGAACGATTCGCTCAGGGAACCTACGAGCAGTACTTC. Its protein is CASSERFAQGTYEQYF.

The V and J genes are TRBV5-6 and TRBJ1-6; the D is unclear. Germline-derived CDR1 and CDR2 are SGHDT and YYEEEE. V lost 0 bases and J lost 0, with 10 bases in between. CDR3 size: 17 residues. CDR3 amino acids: CASSLGPGSSYNSPLHF. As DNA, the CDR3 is TGTGCCAGCAGCTTGGGCCCGGGGAGCTCCTATAATTCACCCCTCCACTTT.

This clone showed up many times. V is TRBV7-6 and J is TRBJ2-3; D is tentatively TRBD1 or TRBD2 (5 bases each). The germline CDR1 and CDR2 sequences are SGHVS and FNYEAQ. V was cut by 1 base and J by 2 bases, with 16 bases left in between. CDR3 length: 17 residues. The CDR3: CASSLGVGRATTDTQYF. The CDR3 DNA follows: TGTGCCAGCAGCTTAGGTGTGGGGCGGGCGACCACAGATACGCAGTATTTT.

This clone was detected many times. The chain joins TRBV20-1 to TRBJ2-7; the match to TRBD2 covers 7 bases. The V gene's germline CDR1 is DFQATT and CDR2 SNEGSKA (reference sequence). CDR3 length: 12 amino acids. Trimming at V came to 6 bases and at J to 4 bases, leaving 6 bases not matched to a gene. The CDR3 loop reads CSALAGEYEQYF. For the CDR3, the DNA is TGCAGTGCCCTCGCGGGGGAATACGAGCAGTACTTC.